One and the same sample provided the 8 T cell receptor beta chains below, sequenced in a study of blood T cell repertoires in COVID-19. Using immunoSEQ multiplex PCR, the repertoire was profiled, and TCRdb retains in-frame clones only, with some absent. Of 250,000 to 300,000 clones in the sample, about four fifths were seen once. Input material: peripheral blood. Receptor source: a woman aged 60-75 years with active or convalescent COVID-19.

This chain uses TRBV5-1 with TRBJ2-7; 13 bases are shared with TRBD2. In germline, CDR1 is SGHRS, CDR2 YFSETQ. The length of the CDR3 is 16 residues. Germline trimming cut 4 bases from V and 0 bases from J; bases unmatched to any gene: 4. CDR3 DNA: TGCGCCAGCAGCGGACTAGCGGGGGAGTCCTCCTACGAGCAGTACTTC. Translated: CASSGLAGESSYEQYF.

V is TRBV19 and J is TRBJ2-7; tentative D call: TRBD2 (5 bases). Germline assignment: CDR1 LNHDA and CDR2 SQIVND (reference sequence). The V end lost 3 bases, the J end lost 3 bases, and 15 bases lay between the germline ends. The CDR3 is 15 residues long. In nucleotides, the CDR3 is TGTGCCAGTAGTATCACGAGGGCAGGAAACTACGAGCAGTACTTC. It yields the protein CASSITRAGNYEQYF. The full variable domain, in which reference TRBV19 and TRBJ2-7 provide the parts outside the CDR3, is DGGITQSPKYLFRKEGQNVTLSCEQNLNHDAMYWYRQDPGQGLRLIYYSQIVNDFQKGDIAEGYSVSREKKESFPLTVTSAQKNPTAFYLCASSITRAGNYEQYFGPGTRLTVT.

The chain recombines TRBV7-3 with TRBJ2-2; TRBD2 aligns across 8 bases. CDR1 and CDR2 (germline): SGHTA, FQGTGA. This CDR3 has 17 amino acids. V was pared by 2 bases and J by 5 bases, with 10 bases of the junction left unmatched. CDR3 nucleotides: TGTGCCAGCAGCTTACTGGCGGGGGGCCCGGGTACCGGGGAGCTGTTTTTT. Its protein product is CASSLLAGGPGTGELFF.

The chain links TRBV7-2 to TRBJ1-2; TRBD1 aligns across 8 bases. Trimming cost V 3 bases and J 8 bases; bases outside gene matches: 11. Germline V gives CDR1 SGHTA, CDR2 FQGNSA. This CDR3 comprises 15 residues. CDR3 region: CASSLVGQGVYGYTF. In DNA, the CDR3 is TGTGCCAGCAGCTTGGTCGGACAGGGCGTTTACGGCTACACCTTC.

This clone was observed once. The chain has TRBV5-4 and TRBJ2-2; 14 bases line up with TRBD2. Germline loops: CDR1 SGHNT, CDR2 YYREEE (reference sequence). This CDR3 region has 16 residues. J was trimmed by 6 bases and V by 4 bases; bases with no gene match: 5. This CDR3 is CASSRTSGGPPGELFF. The CDR3 DNA is TGTGCCAGCAGCCGGACTAGCGGGGGGCCCCCCGGGGAGCTGTTTTTT.

This rearrangement joins TRBV25-1 to TRBJ1-6; 10 positions agree with TRBD1. Germline values: CDR1 MGHDK, CDR2 SYGVNS. CDR3 length: 17 residues. After removal of 2 bases from V and 10 bases from J, the junction contained 11 bases not matched to a gene. CDR3 DNA sequence: TGTGCCAGCAGTGAACACGGTGACGGGACAGGGGACTCACCCCTCCACTTT. Translation: CASSEHGDGTGDSPLHF.

The chain recombines TRBV19 with TRBJ2-6, with D unclear. Germline V gene sequence: CDR1 LNHDA, CDR2 SQIVND (reference sequence). The CDR3 loop spans 16 amino acids. The V end was cut by 3 bases, the J end by 0 bases, with 9 bases between. The CDR3 sequence is CASSISLVSGANVLTF. For the CDR3, the DNA is TGTGCCAGTAGTATTAGCCTCGTCTCTGGGGCCAACGTCCTGACTTTC.

This chain links TRBV2 with TRBJ2-1; 9 bases are a match to TRBD2. The CDR3 has 15 residues. Trimming cost V 4 bases and J 3 bases; bases outside gene matches: 4. CDR1 SNHLY and CDR2 FYNNEI come from the germline V gene. The DNA of the CDR3 is TGTGCCAGCAGTGGGAGGACTAGCGACTACAATGAGCAGTTCTTC. Amino acids: CASSGRTSDYNEQFF.